The 30 T cell receptor beta chains below come from one sample, sequenced in a study of CD8 T cells in ankylosing spondylitis. Study outcomes and limitations: Made up of about eight highly homologous variants, a TCR beta motif appeared characteristic of ankylosing spondylitis blood.

Antigen specificity for these receptors is unknown. Each CDR3 protein is one row after TCRdb ran MiXCR on the 5' RACE reads. The table lists about 540,000 distinct CDR3 sequences, about 13% of them singletons. Sequences were obtained from blood, either unsorted or a sorted T cell fraction (not recorded which). Receptors originate from a male donor with ankylosing spondylitis.

This rearrangement joins TRBV28 to TRBJ2-7; a possible D gene is TRBD2 (5 bases). V lost 8 bases and J lost 3, with 11 bases in between. The CDR3 is 12 residues long. The germline CDR1 and CDR2 sequences are MDHEN and SYDVKM. CDR3 in DNA: TGTGCCAGCGGAGGAGCATACTACGAGCAGTACTTC. Its translation: CASGGAYYEQYF.

Only a few counts were recorded for this clonotype. The chain carries TRBV3-1 and TRBJ1-2, with a tentative D call TRBD1 (5 bases). There are 14 residues in the CDR3. Germline V CDR1 and CDR2: LGHDT, YNNKEL (reference sequence). V gave up 2 bases and J gave up 8 bases, with 15 bases separating them. The CDR3 coding sequence is TGTGCCAGCAGCCAAAGGGCCGGCGAGGGGGGCTACACCTTC. Translation: CASSQRAGEGGYTF.

CDR3 DNA: TGTGCCAGCAGTGGGACCAGTCGGGAGTACTTC. Amino acids: CASSGTSREYF. This chain uses TRBV2 with TRBJ2-7; D is unresolved. Trimming took off 4 bases at V and 11 bases at J, with 12 bases between the two ends. The germline CDR1 and CDR2 sequences are SNHLY and FYNNEI. There are 11 residues in the CDR3.

This clonotype was seen ten or more times. V is TRBV20-1 and J is TRBJ2-1; the match to TRBD2 covers 7 bases. CDR1 is DFQATT, CDR2 SNEGSKA, per germline (reference sequence). The CDR3 loop spans 16 amino acids. V trimming: 0 bases; J trimming: 2 bases; junction bases outside the gene matches: 7. The CDR3 reads CSARDSSSGAYNEQFF. The CDR3 DNA is TGCAGTGCTAGAGATTCCTCTAGCGGAGCCTACAATGAGCAGTTCTTC.

This rearrangement joins TRBV6-2 or TRBV6-3 to TRBJ2-4, with a possible D match to TRBD1 (6 bases). There are 13 residues in the CDR3. V lost 6 bases and J lost 3, with 9 bases in between. Germline CDR1 and CDR2: MNHEY and SVGEGT. The CDR3 is CASRGDNKNIQYF. DNA for the CDR3: TGTGCCAGCAGAGGGGACAACAAAAACATTCAGTACTTC.

This clonotype was observed a few times. As DNA, the CDR3 is TGCGCCAGCAGCTTGGCCAGGGGCGGGGACTCCTACAATGAGCAGTTCTTC. Its translation: CASSLARGGDSYNEQFF. The chain is built from TRBV5-1 and TRBJ2-1; D is possibly TRBD1 or TRBD2 (6 bases each). The CDR3 contains 17 residues. Germline V gene data show CDR1 as SGHRS and CDR2 as YFSETQ. V lost 0 bases, J lost 0 bases, and 13 bases lay in between.

This clonotype was seen at least ten times. The rearrangement links TRBV5-1 to TRBJ2-1, with D tentatively TRBD2 (5 bases). CDR1 is SGHRS and CDR2 is YFSETQ in the germline V gene. V was shortened by 2 bases and J by 1 base, with 10 bases between the two germline ends. The CDR3 sequence is 15 residues long. The CDR3, as DNA: TGCGCCAGCAGCTTAAGCGGCCTGTCCTACAATGAGCAGTTCTTC. This translates into CASSLSGLSYNEQFF.

This clonotype came up a few times. The chain has TRBV20-1 and TRBJ2-7; 7 nucleotides align to TRBD2. The V gene end was trimmed by 2 bases and the J gene end by 6 bases; junction bases not matched to a gene: 7. This CDR3 region has 13 residues. CDR1 and CDR2 from the germline V gene are DFQATT and SNEGSKA (reference sequence). The CDR3 region is CSARTRAGREQYF. The CDR3 region has the DNA TGCAGTGCTAGAACAAGAGCGGGACGCGAGCAGTACTTC.

The chain recombines TRBV20-1 with TRBJ2-3; D is undetermined. The germline gives CDR1 DFQATT, CDR2 SNEGSKA (reference sequence). The CDR3 length is 12 residues. V shed 3 bases and J shed 2 bases, with 6 bases lying between them. CDR3 sequence (DNA): TGCAGTGCTAGCGTCTTCACAGATACGCAGTATTTT. This translates into CSASVFTDTQYF.

The genes are TRBV20-1 and TRBJ2-5; 10 bases fit TRBD2. The CDR3 is 14 amino acids. Germline V CDR1 and CDR2: DFQATT, SNEGSKA (reference sequence). The ends lost 6 bases at V and 6 bases at J; junction bases unmatched: 10. The CDR3, as DNA: TGCAGTGCCACCGGAGCGGGAGGGCCGCAGACCCAGTACTTC. Its protein is CSATGAGGPQTQYF.

The chain combines TRBV7-2 with TRBJ2-2, with D perhaps given as TRBD1 or TRBD2 (5 bases each). The V end lost 5 bases, the J end lost 1 base, and 11 bases lay between the germline ends. CDR1 and CDR2 (germline): SGHTA, FQGNSA. The length of the CDR3 is 15 residues. This chain's CDR3 is CASSRGTGNTGELFF. In DNA form, the CDR3 reads TGTGCCAGCAGCCGGGGAACAGGGAACACCGGGGAGCTGTTTTTT.

This clonotype was seen ten or more times. The chain uses TRBV5-1 and TRBJ2-1; 9 bases fit TRBD2. The CDR3 runs 14 residues. The germline V gene has CDR1 SGHRS and CDR2 YFSETQ. V was pared by 5 bases and J by 2 bases, with 2 bases of the junction left unmatched. Here the CDR3 reads CASSSGGPYNEQFF. The CDR3 DNA sequence: TGCGCCAGCAGTAGCGGGGGACCCTACAATGAGCAGTTCTTC. The variable domain in full, completed from reference TRBV5-1 and TRBJ2-1, reads KAGVTQTPRYLIKTRGQQVTLSCSPISGHRSVSWYQQTPGQGLQFLFEYFSETQRNKGNFPGRFSGRQFSNSRSEMNVSTLELGDSALYLCASSSGGPYNEQFFGPGTRLTVL.

This clonotype was recorded a few times. The rearrangement links TRBV7-9 to TRBJ1-5; possible D gene TRBD1, 6 bases. Trimming shortened V by 1 base and J by 7 bases, and 11 bases separated the two germline ends. From germline, CDR1 is SEHNR and CDR2 FQNEAQ (reference sequence). The CDR3 loop spans 14 amino acids. CDR3 region: CASSLDRALQPQHF. As DNA, the CDR3 is TGTGCCAGCAGCTTAGACAGGGCGCTCCAGCCCCAGCATTTT.

The rearrangement uses TRBV4-2 and TRBJ2-7; 7 bases line up with TRBD2. Germline-derived CDR1 and CDR2 are LGHNA and YNFKEQ. Unmatched junction bases numbered 12, after V lost 4 bases and J lost 3 bases. CDR3 length equals 16 residues. CDR3 loop: CASSPRGWRENYEQYF. DNA of the CDR3: TGTGCCAGCAGCCCCCGTGGGTGGCGGGAGAACTACGAGCAGTACTTC.

This clonotype was observed many times. The chain uses TRBV10-3 and TRBJ2-3; D possibly corresponds to TRBD1 (5 bases). Trimming pared 3 bases from V and 4 bases from J, leaving 8 bases between. The germline gives CDR1 ENHRY, CDR2 SYGVKD. There are 13 residues in the CDR3. As DNA, the CDR3 is TGTGCCATCAGTGAAGACAGCGCAGATACGCAGTATTTT. Residues: CAISEDSADTQYF.

This clonotype showed up just a few times. V gene TRBV10-3 combines with J gene TRBJ2-1; D remains ambiguous. V dropped 8 bases and J dropped 8 bases, with 19 bases sitting between them. CDR3 length: 14 residues. The germline V gene has CDR1 ENHRY and CDR2 SYGVKD. CDR3 bases: TGTGCCATCGGAATGACGCCGGAGACGTATGAGCAGTTCTTC. Protein product: CAIGMTPETYEQFF.

This clonotype was detected only a few times. The chain couples TRBV5-1 to TRBJ2-5; TRBD2 matches at 7 bases. The CDR3 contains 14 residues. Germline V lookup: CDR1 SGHRS, CDR2 YFSETQ. V lost 4 bases and J lost 5; bases outside the gene matches: 8. CDR3 in amino acids: CASSNRLASETQYF. CDR3 nucleotides: TGCGCCAGCAGCAACAGACTAGCTTCCGAGACCCAGTACTTC.

This clonotype was seen a few times. The rearrangement uses TRBV20-1 and TRBJ2-1, with a possible D match to TRBD2 (6 bases). V lost 0 bases and J 2 bases, leaving 14 bases between the germline ends. This CDR3 region has 16 residues. Germline values: CDR1 DFQATT, CDR2 SNEGSKA (reference sequence). For the CDR3, the DNA is TGCAGTGCTAGAGACATTCGGGGGAGTGCCTACAATGAGCAGTTCTTC. Protein product: CSARDIRGSAYNEQFF.

This chain uses TRBV14 with TRBJ2-7; 14 nucleotides match TRBD2. The CDR3 is 16 residues long. Germline CDR1 SGHDN, CDR2 FVKESK. V lost 3 bases to trimming and J lost 4 bases; unmatched junction nucleotides: 5. CDR3 residues: CASSQGLAGAGYEQYF. The CDR3 nucleotides read TGTGCCAGCAGCCAGGGACTAGCGGGAGCCGGGTACGAGCAGTACTTC.

This clonotype was detected ten times or more. V and J are TRBV4-1 and TRBJ2-2; weak D call: TRBD1 (6 bases). The CDR3 loop spans 14 amino acids. The germline V gene has CDR1 MGHRA and CDR2 YSYEKL. Trimming pared 4 bases from V and 1 base from J, leaving 7 bases between. CDR3 in DNA: TGCGCCAGCAGCCCGACAGGGAACACCGGGGAGCTGTTTTTT. Translating it yields CASSPTGNTGELFF.

This clonotype has just a few counts. The chain employs TRBV24-1 and TRBJ1-1; D gene ambiguous. In germline, CDR1 is KGHDR, CDR2 SFDVKD. The ends were cut back, 4 bases at V and 1 base at J, with 9 bases in the middle. CDR3 size: 14 residues. Here the CDR3 DNA reads TGTGCCACCAGTGAGGGCCCAGGGAACACTGAAGCTTTCTTT. Translated: CATSEGPGNTEAFF.

This clonotype has a handful of counts. V is TRBV30 and J is TRBJ2-4; D not certain. With 4 bases removed from V and 0 bases from J, the gap between germline ends came to 13 bases. From germline, CDR1 is GTSNPN and CDR2 SVGIG (reference sequence). The CDR3 sequence is 15 residues long. The CDR3 is CAWTGPALAKNIQYF. For the CDR3, the DNA is TGTGCCTGGACCGGCCCGGCTTTAGCCAAAAACATTCAGTACTTC.

This clonotype was observed a handful of times. The V gene is TRBV11-2, the J gene TRBJ2-5; 7 positions match TRBD1. Germline V gene data show CDR1 as SGHAT and CDR2 as FQNNGV. The J segment lost 4 bases and the V segment lost 5 bases, leaving 4 bases of the junction unmatched. There are 13 residues in the CDR3. The CDR3 loop reads CASSTGQLETQYF. CDR3 DNA sequence: TGTGCCAGCAGCACGGGACAGCTAGAGACCCAGTACTTC. The complete variable domain, with remaining parts taken from reference TRBV11-2 and TRBJ2-5, reads EAGVAQSPRYKIIEKRQSVAFWCNPISGHATLYWYQQILGQGPKLLIQFQNNGVVDDSQLPKDRFSAERLKGVDSTLKIQPAKLEDSAVYLCASSTGQLETQYFGPGTRLLVL.

V usage is TRBV7-9 and J usage is TRBJ1-1; possibly TRBD1 for D (5 bases). V gave up 5 bases and J gave up 8 bases, with 12 bases separating them. Germline CDR1 SEHNR, CDR2 FQNEAQ (reference sequence). The CDR3 length is 12 residues. The CDR3 sequence: CASSQTGTEAFF. CDR3 nucleotides: TGTGCCAGCAGCCAGACCGGGACCGAAGCTTTCTTT.

The chain joins TRBV4-1 to TRBJ2-2; 8 positions match TRBD2. Per the germline V gene, CDR1 is MGHRA and CDR2 is YSYEKL. The J segment lost 6 bases and the V segment lost 3 bases, leaving 9 bases of the junction unmatched. The CDR3 extends over 16 amino acids. For the CDR3, the DNA is TGCGCCAGCAGCCACTTTGCCAGCGGGAGTCCCGGGGAGCTGTTTTTT. The encoded protein is CASSHFASGSPGELFF.

The J gene is TRBJ2-3, the V gene TRBV12-3 or TRBV12-4, with 9 bases fitting TRBD2. This CDR3 spans 19 amino acids. The V gene end was trimmed by 11 bases and the J gene end by 0 bases; junction bases not matched to a gene: 21. CDR3 DNA sequence: TGTGCCTGCTGCCGACTCAGTTCGGGACTAGCCGAGAGCACAGATACGCAGTATTTT. This encodes CACCRLSSGLAESTDTQYF.

This chain uses TRBV3-1 with TRBJ2-7; TRBD1 is a possible D gene (5 bases). Germline V CDR1 and CDR2: LGHDT, YNNKEL (reference sequence). The V gene lost 5 bases and the J gene lost 2 bases, with 16 bases spanning the gap. The CDR3 length is 15 residues. CDR3 DNA: TGTGCCAGCAGCAAGAGCGCCAGGGCCACCTACGAGCAGTACTTC. It specifies CASSKSARATYEQYF.

V and J are TRBV20-1 and TRBJ1-1; D uncertain. This CDR3 region has 14 residues. V was trimmed by 0 bases and J by 0 bases, leaving 8 bases between them. Looked up from germline, CDR1 is DFQATT and CDR2 is SNEGSKA (reference sequence). The CDR3 nucleotides read TGCAGTGCTAGAGAGGGCAGAGTGAACACTGAAGCTTTCTTT. Protein sequence: CSAREGRVNTEAFF.

This clonotype was found many times. The rearrangement links TRBV14 to TRBJ2-7; 7 positions match TRBD2. CDR1 is SGHDN and CDR2 is FVKESK in the germline V gene. This CDR3 comprises 16 residues. V was clipped by 0 bases and J by 0 bases; unmatched bases: 5. CDR3 region: CASSQDAGTTSYEQYF. The CDR3 region has the DNA TGTGCCAGCAGCCAAGATGCGGGGACTACCTCCTACGAGCAGTACTTC.

This clonotype was observed a handful of times. J is TRBJ2-7 and V is TRBV6-1; D is ambiguous. Per germline, CDR1 MNHNS and CDR2 SASEGT. Trimming pared 7 bases from V and 5 bases from J, leaving 12 bases between. The CDR3 covers 12 residues. CDR3 sequence reads: CASKTPGDEQYV. The CDR3, as DNA: TGTGCCAGCAAGACCCCGGGTGACGAGCAGTACGTC.